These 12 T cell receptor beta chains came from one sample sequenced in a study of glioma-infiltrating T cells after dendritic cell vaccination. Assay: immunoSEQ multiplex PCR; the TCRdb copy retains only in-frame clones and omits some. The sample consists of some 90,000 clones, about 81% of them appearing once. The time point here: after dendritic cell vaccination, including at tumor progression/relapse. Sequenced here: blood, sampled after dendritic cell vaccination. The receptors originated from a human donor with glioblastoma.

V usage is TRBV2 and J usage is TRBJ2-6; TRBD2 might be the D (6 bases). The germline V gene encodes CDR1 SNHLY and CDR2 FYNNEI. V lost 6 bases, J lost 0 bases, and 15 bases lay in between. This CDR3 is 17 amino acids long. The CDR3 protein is CASSPPLGGSGANVLTF. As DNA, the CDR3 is TGTGCCAGCAGCCCCCCTCTGGGAGGCTCTGGGGCCAACGTCCTGACTTTC.

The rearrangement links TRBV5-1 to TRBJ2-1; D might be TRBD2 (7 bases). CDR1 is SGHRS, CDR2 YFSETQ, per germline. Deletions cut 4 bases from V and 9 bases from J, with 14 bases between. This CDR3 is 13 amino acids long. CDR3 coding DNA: TGCGCCAGCAGCCCTGAGGGGGGGGGTGAGCAGTTCTTC. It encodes CASSPEGGGEQFF.

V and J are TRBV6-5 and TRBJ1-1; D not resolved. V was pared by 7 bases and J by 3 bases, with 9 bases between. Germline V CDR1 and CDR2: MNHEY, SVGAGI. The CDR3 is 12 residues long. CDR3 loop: CASIGYYTEAFF. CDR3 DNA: TGTGCCAGCATCGGTTACTACACTGAAGCTTTCTTT.

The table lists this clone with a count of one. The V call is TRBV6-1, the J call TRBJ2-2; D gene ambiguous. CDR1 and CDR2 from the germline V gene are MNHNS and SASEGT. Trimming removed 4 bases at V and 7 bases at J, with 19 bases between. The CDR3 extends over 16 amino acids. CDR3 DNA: TGTGCCAGCAGTGTTATGACAATAGGTGCCGGCGGGGAGCTGTTTTTT. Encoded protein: CASSVMTIGAGGELFF.

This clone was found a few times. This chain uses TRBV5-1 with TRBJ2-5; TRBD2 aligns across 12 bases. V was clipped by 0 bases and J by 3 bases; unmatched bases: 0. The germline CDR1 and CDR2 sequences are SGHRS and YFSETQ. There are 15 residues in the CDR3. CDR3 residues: CASSLGTSGKETQYF. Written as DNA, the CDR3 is TGCGCCAGCAGCTTGGGGACTAGCGGGAAAGAGACCCAGTACTTC.

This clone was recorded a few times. The CDR3 region is CASSFNGGNGNTIYF. CDR3 sequence (DNA): TGCGCCAGCAGCTTTAATGGGGGGAACGGAAACACCATATATTTT. The V and J genes are TRBV5-1 and TRBJ1-3, with D maybe TRBD1 (5 bases). The CDR3 sequence is 15 residues long. Germline CDR1 SGHRS, CDR2 YFSETQ. V was shortened by 2 bases and J by 4 bases, with 13 bases between the two germline ends. The full variable domain, rest sourced from reference TRBV5-1 and TRBJ1-3, is KAGVTQTPRYLIKTRGQQVTLSCSPISGHRSVSWYQQTPGQGLQFLFEYFSETQRNKGNFPGRFSGRQFSNSRSEMNVSTLELGDSALYLCASSFNGGNGNTIYFGEGSWLTVV.

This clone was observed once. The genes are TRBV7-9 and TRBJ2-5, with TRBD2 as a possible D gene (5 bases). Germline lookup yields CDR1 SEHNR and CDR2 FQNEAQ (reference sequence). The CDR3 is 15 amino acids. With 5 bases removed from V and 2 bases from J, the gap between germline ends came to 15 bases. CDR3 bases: TGTGCCAGCAGCCTGGGAAGCGGACCTCAAGAGACCCAGTACTTC. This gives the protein CASSLGSGPQETQYF.

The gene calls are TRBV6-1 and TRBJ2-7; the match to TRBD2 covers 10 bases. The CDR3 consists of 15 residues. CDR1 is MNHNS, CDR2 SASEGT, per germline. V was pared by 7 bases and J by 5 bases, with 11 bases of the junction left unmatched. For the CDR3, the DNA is TGTGCCAGCAAGTTCCACGGCCTAGCGGGGGACGAGCAGTACTTC. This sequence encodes CASKFHGLAGDEQYF.

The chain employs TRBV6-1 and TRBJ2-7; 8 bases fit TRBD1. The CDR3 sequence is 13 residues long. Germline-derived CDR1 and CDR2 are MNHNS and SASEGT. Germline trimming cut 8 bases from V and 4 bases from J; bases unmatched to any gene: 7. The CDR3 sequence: CASGDRLPYEQYF. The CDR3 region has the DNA TGTGCCAGCGGGGACAGGTTACCTTACGAGCAGTACTTC.

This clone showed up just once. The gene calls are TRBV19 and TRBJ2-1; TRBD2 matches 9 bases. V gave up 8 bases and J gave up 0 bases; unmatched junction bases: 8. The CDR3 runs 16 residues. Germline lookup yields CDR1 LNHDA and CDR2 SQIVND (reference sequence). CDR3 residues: CASRTTSGNSYNEQFF. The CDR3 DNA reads TGTGCCAGTCGCACGACTAGCGGAAACTCCTACAATGAGCAGTTCTTC.

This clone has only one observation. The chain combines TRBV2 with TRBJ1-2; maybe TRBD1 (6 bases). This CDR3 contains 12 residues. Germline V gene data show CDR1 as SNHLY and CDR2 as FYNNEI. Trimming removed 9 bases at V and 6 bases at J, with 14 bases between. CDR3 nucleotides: TGTGCCAGTTCTCACAGGGCGGATGGCTACACCTTC. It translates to CASSHRADGYTF.

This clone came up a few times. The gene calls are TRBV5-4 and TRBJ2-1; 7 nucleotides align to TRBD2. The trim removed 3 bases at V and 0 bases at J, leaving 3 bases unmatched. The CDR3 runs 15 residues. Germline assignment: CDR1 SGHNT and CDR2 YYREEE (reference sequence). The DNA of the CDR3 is TGTGCCAGCAGCTCAGGCGGGAGCTCCTACAATGAGCAGTTCTTC. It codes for CASSSGGSSYNEQFF.